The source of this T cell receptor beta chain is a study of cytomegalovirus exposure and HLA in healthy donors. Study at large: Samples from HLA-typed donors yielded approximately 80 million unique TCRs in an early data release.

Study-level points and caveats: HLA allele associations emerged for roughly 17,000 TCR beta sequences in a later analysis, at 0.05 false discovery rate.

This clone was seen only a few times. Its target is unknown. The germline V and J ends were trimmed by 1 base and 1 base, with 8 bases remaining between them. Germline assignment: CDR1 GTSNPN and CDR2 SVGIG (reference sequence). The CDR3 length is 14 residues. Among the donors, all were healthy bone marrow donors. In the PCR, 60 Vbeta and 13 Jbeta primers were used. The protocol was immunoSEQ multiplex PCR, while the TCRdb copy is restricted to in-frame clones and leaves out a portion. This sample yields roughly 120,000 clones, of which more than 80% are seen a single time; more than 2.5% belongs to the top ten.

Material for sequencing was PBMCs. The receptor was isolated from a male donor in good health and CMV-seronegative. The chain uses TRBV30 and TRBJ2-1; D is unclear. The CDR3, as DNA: TGTGCCTGGAGTGCCGAGACTTCCTACAATGAGCAGTTCTTC. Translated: CAWSAETSYNEQFF.